The entry below describes one TCR beta chain. The data stem from a study of blood T cell repertoires in COVID-19. The V end lost 9 bases, the J end lost 2 bases, and 4 bases lay between the germline ends. Germline CDR1 and CDR2: LNHDA and SQIVND (reference sequence). The CDR3 spans 10 residues. Only in-frame clones appear in the TCRdb table, and some are missing; sequencing was by immunoSEQ multiplex PCR. The sample shows 68,000 or so clones, about 74% of them seen only once. V is TRBV19 and J is TRBJ1-2; no reliable D call. Input material: peripheral blood. The origin of this receptor is a human donor in a cohort sampled during active COVID-19. The CDR3 spells CARLNYGYTF. The CDR3, as DNA: TGTGCCAGACTAAACTATGGCTACACCTTC.